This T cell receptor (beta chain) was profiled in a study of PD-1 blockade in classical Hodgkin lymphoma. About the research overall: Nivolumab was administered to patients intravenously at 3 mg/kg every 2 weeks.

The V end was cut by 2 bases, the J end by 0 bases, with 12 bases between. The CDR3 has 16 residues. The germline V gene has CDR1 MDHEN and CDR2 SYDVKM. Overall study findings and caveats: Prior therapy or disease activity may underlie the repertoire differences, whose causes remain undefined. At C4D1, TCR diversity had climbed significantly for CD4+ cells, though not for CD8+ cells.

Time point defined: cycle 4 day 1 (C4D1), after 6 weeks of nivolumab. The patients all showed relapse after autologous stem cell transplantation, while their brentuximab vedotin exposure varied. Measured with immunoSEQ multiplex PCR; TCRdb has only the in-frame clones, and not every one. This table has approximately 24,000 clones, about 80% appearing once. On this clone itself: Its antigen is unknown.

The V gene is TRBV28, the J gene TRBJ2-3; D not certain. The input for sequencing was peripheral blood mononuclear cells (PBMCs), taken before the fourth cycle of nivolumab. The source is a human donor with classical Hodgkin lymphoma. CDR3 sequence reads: CASSLIGSSSTDTQYF. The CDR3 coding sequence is TGTGCCAGCAGTTTAATAGGGTCCTCTAGCACAGATACGCAGTATTTT. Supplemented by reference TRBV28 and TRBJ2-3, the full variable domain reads DVKVTQSSRYLVKRTGEKVFLECVQDMDHENMFWYRQDPGLGLRLIYFSYDVKMKEKGDIPEGYSVSREKKERFSLILESASTNQTSMYLCASSLIGSSSTDTQYFGPGTRLTVL.